Below are 13 T cell receptor beta chains sequenced from a single sample in a study of blood T cell repertoires in COVID-19. The assay was immunoSEQ multiplex PCR, and TCRdb's table has in-frame clones only and misses some. The table has roughly 670,000 clones, 85% to 90% seen once. The specimen sequenced was peripheral blood. Receptors originate from a woman under 30 with acute or convalescent COVID-19.

The chain is built from TRBV2 and TRBJ1-2; D may be TRBD1 (5 bases). From germline, CDR1 is SNHLY and CDR2 FYNNEI. V was cut by 6 bases and J by 6 bases, with 20 bases left in between. This CDR3 spans 15 amino acids. The CDR3 DNA reads TGTGCCAGCAGGGCTACCTCGGCCCCAGGGAATGGCTACACCTTC. Its protein product is CASRATSAPGNGYTF.

This rearrangement joins TRBV6-2 or TRBV6-3 to TRBJ2-3; 7 bases match TRBD1. V was clipped by 5 bases and J by 6 bases; unmatched bases: 5. CDR3 length: 13 residues. Germline V gene sequence: CDR1 MNHEY, CDR2 SVGEGT. The CDR3 loop reads CASSDRVRDTQYF. DNA for the CDR3: TGTGCCAGCAGTGACAGGGTCCGGGATACGCAGTATTTT.

This clone occurred once. The chain employs TRBV5-1 and TRBJ2-1; 7 positions agree with TRBD1. V was clipped by 4 bases and J by 8 bases; unmatched bases: 12. The CDR3 contains 15 residues. Germline V gene data show CDR1 as SGHRS and CDR2 as YFSETQ. The CDR3 bases are TGCGCCAGCAGCCAAACCGGGATCCAGGGGGATGAGCAGTTCTTC. Translated: CASSQTGIQGDEQFF.

In its sample, this clone was seen a few times. CDR3 region: CASSHRTVNQPQHF. In DNA form, the CDR3 reads TGTGCCAGCAGTCATAGGACAGTCAATCAGCCCCAGCATTTT. This sequence joins TRBV6-2 or TRBV6-3 and TRBJ1-5; D may be TRBD1 (6 bases). The CDR3 is 14 amino acids. V was cut by 5 bases and J by 3 bases, with 11 bases left in between. The germline CDR1 and CDR2 sequences are MNHEY and SVGEGT.

The V call is TRBV18, the J call TRBJ2-5, with a possible D match to TRBD1 (6 bases). The CDR3 sequence is 13 residues long. V was trimmed by 3 bases and J by 2 bases, leaving 7 bases between them. From germline, CDR1 is KGHSH and CDR2 LQKENI. This CDR3 reads CASSPGHQETQYF. The CDR3, as DNA: TGTGCCAGCTCACCGGGACATCAAGAGACCCAGTACTTC.

The gene calls are TRBV12-5 and TRBJ2-1; 12 nucleotides line up with TRBD1. Germline assignment: CDR1 LGHNT and CDR2 FRNRAP. The V and J ends lost 0 bases and 5 bases, in that order; junction bases with no gene match: 8. The CDR3 extends over 18 amino acids. CDR3 protein: CASGLVGFRDRGHNEQFF. CDR3 sequence (DNA): TGTGCTAGTGGTTTGGTAGGGTTTAGGGACAGGGGGCACAATGAGCAGTTCTTC.

This chain uses TRBV2 with TRBJ1-1; tentatively, D is TRBD1 (5 bases). The CDR3 sequence is 15 residues long. Trimming left V 1 base short and J 5 bases short, with 14 bases between. Germline V CDR1 and CDR2: SNHLY, FYNNEI. In DNA, the CDR3 is TGTGCCAGCAGTGAAGACCGACGGGGGTGGACTGAAGCTTTCTTT. Protein product: CASSEDRRGWTEAFF.

The CDR3 loop is CASSLKQGTDEKLFF. In DNA form, the CDR3 reads TGTGCCAGCAGCCTAAAACAGGGGACCGATGAAAAACTGTTTTTT. The chain has TRBV4-2 and TRBJ1-4, with 7 bases fitting TRBD1. Germline CDR1 reads LGHNA; CDR2 reads YNFKEQ. The CDR3 is 15 amino acids. V lost 4 bases and J lost 6; bases outside the gene matches: 8.

V gene TRBV5-1 combines with J gene TRBJ1-2; 7 bases are shared with TRBD1. This CDR3 has 14 amino acids. Germline CDR1 SGHRS, CDR2 YFSETQ. V shed 0 bases and J 4 bases; nucleotides not matched to a gene: 3. The CDR3 coding sequence is TGCGCCAGCAGCTTGGCCGGGACAGCCTATGGCTACACCTTC. This gives the protein CASSLAGTAYGYTF.

This clone has a handful of counts. The J gene is TRBJ1-6, the V gene TRBV5-5; TRBD1 is a possible D gene (6 bases). Germline V gene lookup returns CDR1 SGHKS and CDR2 YYEKEE (reference sequence). Trimming left V 2 bases short and J 7 bases short, with 13 bases between. CDR3 length: 15 residues. CDR3: CASSFTGHLNSPLHF. DNA for the CDR3: TGTGCCAGCAGCTTCACGGGACACCTAAATTCACCCCTCCACTTT. Together with reference TRBV5-5 and TRBJ1-6, the CDR3 gives the full variable domain: DAGVTQSPTHLIKTRGQQVTLRCSPISGHKSVSWYQQVLGQGPQFIFQYYEKEERGRGNFPDRFSARQFPNYSSELNVNALLLGDSALYLCASSFTGHLNSPLHFGNGTRLTVT.

This clone occurred once. The chain employs TRBV29-1 and TRBJ1-1; the D is unclear. Germline lookup yields CDR1 SQVTM and CDR2 ANQGSEA. V dropped 4 bases and J dropped 0 bases, with 6 bases sitting between them. The CDR3 runs 12 residues. CDR3 sequence reads: CSVARMNTEAFF. The CDR3 DNA reads TGCAGCGTTGCCCGTATGAACACTGAAGCTTTCTTT.

The rearrangement links TRBV5-4 to TRBJ1-1; 9 positions match TRBD1. The CDR3 length is 13 residues. CDR1 and CDR2 (germline): SGHNT, YYREEE (reference sequence). V gave up 4 bases and J gave up 7 bases; unmatched junction bases: 5. The CDR3: CASSMGQGLEAFF. In nucleotides, the CDR3 is TGTGCCAGCAGCATGGGACAGGGCCTTGAAGCTTTCTTT.

The J gene is TRBJ2-1, the V gene TRBV7-2, with D unresolved. CDR1 and CDR2 from the germline V gene are SGHTA and FQGNSA. Trimming took 3 bases from V and 4 from J, leaving 4 bases between them. The CDR3 extends over 12 amino acids. CDR3 loop: CASSFEYNEQFF. CDR3 coding DNA: TGTGCCAGCAGCTTTGAGTACAATGAGCAGTTCTTC.